The sequence of this TCR beta chain was determined in a study of cytomegalovirus exposure and HLA in healthy donors. Whole-study findings and limits: In a later analysis, compared with equally common non-associated chains, HLA-associated beta chains were more expanded.

As for this clone: Its target is not known.

The study ran its PCR with 60 Vbeta and 13 Jbeta primers. In the study's own analysis: A later analysis tallied 87 million or so unique TCR beta chains, around 10 million of them shared. Assay: immunoSEQ multiplex PCR; the TCRdb copy retains only in-frame clones and omits some. The V and J calls and clone size come from that table; D and trimming were worked out from the DNA. Among roughly 200,000 clones listed, around four fifths were seen once. Trimming pared 6 bases from V and 0 bases from J, leaving 6 bases between. CDR3 size: 13 residues. Germline V lookup: CDR1 MNHEY, CDR2 SVGAGI. The TCR sequence derives from an older woman in good health and CMV-seropositive. The chain employs TRBV6-5 and TRBJ1-5; D is undetermined. Sequenced sample: PBMCs. CDR3 amino acids: CASRPGSNQPQHF. For the CDR3, the DNA is TGTGCCAGCAGACCGGGTAGCAATCAGCCCCAGCATTTT.